Listed here are 27 T cell receptor beta chains from one sample, sequenced in a study of T cell clonality in common variable immunodeficiency. The assay was immunoSEQ multiplex PCR, and TCRdb's table has in-frame clones only and misses some. The data show 30,000 to 40,000 clones, none appearing only once, with 9.5% held by the ten largest. Sequencing used peripheral blood mononuclear cells. The receptors stem from a person aged 18 to 70 in good health.

This clone was recorded at least ten times. The read stops 3 residues short of the end of the CDR3; the missing end is completed from the germline J gene. This chain uses TRBV18 with TRBJ2-5, with TRBD2 identical over 7 bases. There are 16 residues in the CDR3. After removal of 3 bases from V and 2 bases from J, the junction contained 9 bases not matched to a gene. Germline V CDR1 and CDR2: KGHSH, LQKENI. The CDR3 sequence: CASSPRGGSPQETQYF. Partial CDR3 DNA: TGTGCCAGCTCACCGCGGGGAGGGTCCCCTCAAGAGACC.

This clone was seen many times. The observed sequence ends 3 residues before the CDR3 terminus, with the missing tail filled in from the germline J gene. The chain combines TRBV28 with TRBJ2-7; 9 positions match TRBD2. This CDR3 has 15 amino acids. The trim removed 6 bases at V and 2 bases at J, leaving 8 bases unmatched. Germline loops: CDR1 MDHEN, CDR2 SYDVKM. The CDR3 loop is CASSRGGGRAYEQYF. The part of the CDR3 DNA that was read is TGTGCCAGCAGCCGGGGGGGCGGGAGGGCCTACGAG.

This clone was recorded a few times. The CDR3 is cut off 3 residues early in the read; its end comes from the germline J gene. V usage is TRBV2 and J usage is TRBJ2-2; 7 positions agree with TRBD1. Germline assignment: CDR1 SNHLY and CDR2 FYNNEI. The length of the CDR3 is 14 residues. The part of the CDR3 DNA that was read is TGTGCCAGCAGCGGGGACAGCTACATGGGGAAG. It is translated as CASSGDSYMGK. The entire CDR3 protein is CASSGDSYMGKLFF.

Ten or more counts support this clone. The read gets to within 3 residues of the CDR3 end, and the germline J gene fills in the rest. The V call is TRBV2, the J call TRBJ2-1; the match to TRBD2 covers 11 bases. J gave up 3 bases and V 7 bases, and 5 bases lay outside the gene matches. CDR1 and CDR2 (germline): SNHLY, FYNNEI. The CDR3 runs 15 residues. The CDR3 DNA, read in part, is TGTGCCAGCAAGGAAACTAGCGGGAGCTACAATGAG. This encodes CASKETSGSYNE. The entire CDR3 protein is CASKETSGSYNEQFF.

With regard to this clone: Read data end 3 residues before the CDR3 end; the end is taken from the germline J gene. V usage is TRBV29-1 and J usage is TRBJ2-7, with D perhaps matching TRBD2 (6 bases). The CDR3 has 15 residues. Trimming removed 2 bases at V and 1 base at J, with 15 bases between. CDR1 is SQVTM, CDR2 ANQGSEA, per germline. CDR3 in amino acids: CSVENCRRESYEQYF. The sequenced CDR3 bases are TGCAGCGTTGAAAACTGTCGGCGGGAATCCTACGAG.

This clone was picked up a small number of times. The read falls 3 residues short of the CDR3 end, and the missing part is taken from the germline J gene. The chain carries TRBV18 and TRBJ1-2; D not resolved. Germline CDR1 KGHSH, CDR2 LQKENI. The CDR3 is 14 amino acids. Partial CDR3 DNA: TGTGCCAGCTCACCTTCCAGGAGCACAGATACC. Its translation is CASSPSRSTDT. The entire CDR3 is CASSPSRSTDTYTF.

This clone has at least ten counts. The junction and the germline gene differ at one end; a read error may be behind it. The read comes to an end 3 residues before the CDR3 does, leaving the germline J gene to fill in the end. V is TRBV7-7 and J is TRBJ2-1, with TRBD1 as a possible D gene (6 bases). The germline gives CDR1 SSHAT, CDR2 FNYEAQ (reference sequence). The CDR3 sequence is 13 residues long. The CDR3 reads CASSLAGAYEQFF. The sequenced part of the CDR3 DNA is TGTGCTAGCAGCTTAGCAGGGGCGTATGAG.

In the case of this clone: Read sequence stops 3 residues before the CDR3 end, and the germline J gene provides the missing end. V and J are TRBV30 and TRBJ2-7; TRBD2 matches 11 bases. The germline gives CDR1 GTSNPN, CDR2 SVGIG (reference sequence). There are 15 residues in the CDR3. Trimming cost V 4 bases and J 1 base; bases outside gene matches: 6. The CDR3 sequence: CAWTQGLAASYEQYF. The part of the CDR3 DNA that was read is TGTGCCTGGACCCAGGGACTAGCGGCTTCCTACGAG.

This clone was picked up a small number of times. The DNA ends 3 residues before the CDR3 does, and the rest of the CDR3 is filled in from the germline J gene. The chain recombines TRBV20-1 with TRBJ2-1; 13 nucleotides line up with TRBD2. Trimming removed 4 bases from V and 9 bases from J; junction bases left unmatched: 6. The CDR3 has 14 residues. Germline CDR1 is DFQATT and CDR2 is SNEGSKA (reference sequence). Partial CDR3 DNA: TGCAGTGCTACCGGAAGGACTAGCGGGGGTGAG. Amino acids: CSATGRTSGGE. The full-length CDR3 reads as CSATGRTSGGEQFF.

Many counts were recorded for this clone. Sequencing ends 3 residues short of the CDR3 end; the germline J gene provides the rest. The chain combines TRBV14 with TRBJ2-7, with 7 bases identical to TRBD2. This CDR3 contains 12 residues. Germline assignment: CDR1 SGHDN and CDR2 FVKESK. Trimming removed 4 bases from V and 5 bases from J; junction bases left unmatched: 2. The sequenced part of the CDR3 DNA is TGTGCCAGCAGCCGGACTAGAAACGAG. Translating gives CASSRTRNE. The entire CDR3 is CASSRTRNEQYF.

Only a few counts were recorded for this clone. The part of the CDR3 DNA that was read is TGTGCCAGCAGCGCCGGGACTAGGGACACAGATACG. Its protein product is CASSAGTRDTDT. The whole CDR3 sequence is CASSAGTRDTDTQYF. V gene TRBV7-2 combines with J gene TRBJ2-3, with 8 bases lining up with TRBD2. The observed sequence ends 3 residues before the CDR3 terminus, with the missing tail filled in from the germline J gene. The ends lost 5 bases at V and 2 bases at J; junction bases unmatched: 6. There are 15 residues in the CDR3. Per the germline V gene, CDR1 is SGHTA and CDR2 is FQGNSA.

This clone was recorded at least ten times. The CDR3 extends 3 residues past the end of the read, so its final part is completed from the germline J gene. The gene calls are TRBV20-1 and TRBJ2-2; TRBD1 is a possible D gene (6 bases). This CDR3 region has 14 residues. Germline CDR1 DFQATT, CDR2 SNEGSKA (reference sequence). The sequenced part of the CDR3 DNA is TGCAGTGTTAAGAAGGGACACCTGAATGAAAAG. Protein product: CSVKKGHLNEK. The complete CDR3 protein is CSVKKGHLNEKLFF.

This clone was seen ten or more times. The covered CDR3 bases are TGCGCCAGCAGCTTGGCCGGAGGGGGCGGCAATCAGCCC. Amino acids: CASSLAGGGGNQP. The whole CDR3 is CASSLAGGGGNQPQHF. The genes are TRBV5-1 and TRBJ1-5; 7 nucleotides match TRBD1. The read ends 3 residues before the CDR3 terminus; that terminus is restored from the germline J gene. The germline CDR1 and CDR2 sequences are SGHRS and YFSETQ. Losses at the gene ends were 0 bases for V and 2 bases for J; bases not matched to a gene: 5. CDR3 size: 16 residues.

In the case of this clone: The CDR3 end lies 3 residues beyond the end of the read and is filled in from the germline J gene. The chain joins TRBV30 to TRBJ2-4; D remains unclear. The CDR3 spans 17 residues. Per germline, CDR1 GTSNPN and CDR2 SVGIG (reference sequence). The CDR3 here is CAWSEGLGHLSLYGQYF. The CDR3 bases that were read are TGTGCCTGGAGTGAGGGTTTAGGCCACCTATCCCTCTATGGT.

On this clone: Read sequence stops 3 residues before the CDR3 end, and the germline J gene provides the missing end. This sequence joins TRBV19 and TRBJ1-2; 10 bases are shared with TRBD1. From germline, CDR1 is LNHDA and CDR2 SQIVND (reference sequence). The CDR3 sequence is 14 residues long. CDR3 sequence: CASSIGDRGHDYTF. CDR3 DNA (partial): TGTGCCAGTAGTATAGGGGACAGGGGCCACGAC.

This clone was detected ten times or more. The read comes to an end 3 residues before the CDR3 does, leaving the germline J gene to fill in the end. This chain uses TRBV7-2 with TRBJ2-7; D perhaps matches TRBD1 (6 bases). The CDR3 covers 15 residues. The V end was cut by 5 bases, the J end by 2 bases, with 16 bases between. Germline V gene data show CDR1 as SGHTA and CDR2 as FQGNSA. CDR3 in amino acids: CASSPHGTSTYEQYF. The sequenced CDR3 bases are TGTGCCAGCAGCCCACACGGGACATCTACCTACGAG.

This clone appeared many times. The read terminates 3 residues ahead of where the CDR3 ends, so the germline J gene completes it. J is TRBJ2-2 and V is TRBV2; TRBD2 matches 8 bases. The CDR3 is 16 residues long. V lost 7 bases, J lost 6 bases, and 13 bases stayed unmatched. Germline assignment: CDR1 SNHLY and CDR2 FYNNEI. CDR3 protein: CASIPSGSRGAGELFF. The CDR3 bases that were read are TGTGCCAGCATTCCGAGCGGGAGTAGGGGCGCCGGGGAG.

This clone occurred many times. Coverage ceases 3 residues before the CDR3 finishes, and the germline J gene fills in the end. The V gene is TRBV30, the J gene TRBJ1-2; D unresolved. The CDR3 covers 12 residues. Germline V gene sequence: CDR1 GTSNPN, CDR2 SVGIG (reference sequence). Deletions cut 8 bases from V and 1 base from J, with 11 bases between. The part of the CDR3 DNA that was read is TGTGCCGGAAAGCGGAATAACTATGGC. Its translation: CAGKRNNYG. The full CDR3 protein is CAGKRNNYGYTF.

This clone was detected many times. The CDR3 end falls 3 residues outside the read, so it is completed with the germline J gene. The rearrangement joins TRBV2 to TRBJ1-2, with D possibly matching TRBD1 (6 bases). The CDR3 contains 14 residues. The V end was cut by 6 bases, the J end by 3 bases, with 14 bases between. The germline V gene has CDR1 SNHLY and CDR2 FYNNEI. Incomplete CDR3 DNA: TGTGCCAGCAGACTGACAGGAGGGGACTATGGC. It encodes CASRLTGGDYG. The entire CDR3 protein is CASRLTGGDYGYTF.

This clone has a count of ten or more. The CDR3 sequence: CASSRRDTGELFF. The covered CDR3 bases are TGTGCCAGCAGTCGGCGGGACACCGGGGAG. V usage is TRBV27 and J usage is TRBJ2-2; possibly TRBD2 for D (5 bases). The CDR3 is cut off 3 residues early in the read; its end comes from the germline J gene. V was cut by 5 bases and J by 3 bases, with 7 bases left in between. The CDR3 sequence is 13 residues long. From germline, CDR1 is MNHEY and CDR2 SMNVEV (reference sequence).

Sample share makes this clone medium-sized (0.01 to 0.1%). The read finishes 3 residues shy of the CDR3 end, and the germline J gene is used to complete it. J is TRBJ2-2 and V is TRBV5-1, with D perhaps TRBD2 (5 bases). Germline CDR1 reads SGHRS; CDR2 reads YFSETQ. The CDR3 has 14 residues. V shed 4 bases and J shed 3 bases, with 10 bases lying between them. The CDR3 sequence is CASSTDGDTGELFF. Incomplete CDR3 DNA: TGCGCCAGCAGCACCGACGGGGACACCGGGGAG. The full variable domain, rest sourced from reference TRBV5-1 and TRBJ2-2, is KAGVTQTPRYLIKTRGQQVTLSCSPISGHRSVSWYQQTPGQGLQFLFEYFSETQRNKGNFPGRFSGRQFSNSRSEMNVSTLELGDSALYLCASSTDGDTGELFFGEGSRLTVL.

This clone was counted ten times or more. The missing CDR3 end, 3 residues past where the read stops, is filled in from the germline J gene. This chain connects TRBV20-1 to TRBJ2-7; 8 positions match TRBD1. This CDR3 comprises 15 residues. Losses at the gene ends were 3 bases for V and 0 bases for J; bases not matched to a gene: 7. Germline CDR1 reads DFQATT; CDR2 reads SNEGSKA (reference sequence). The sequenced CDR3 bases are TGCAGTGCTAGTAGTAGGGACAGGACCTCCTACGAG. It yields the protein CSASSRDRTSYE. The full CDR3 reads CSASSRDRTSYEQYF.

This clone has at least ten counts. The read ends 3 residues early relative to the CDR3; the germline J gene fills the gap. V gene TRBV19 combines with J gene TRBJ2-1, with unresolved D. CDR1 and CDR2 (germline): LNHDA, SQIVND (reference sequence). Between the trimmed V and J ends, which lost 5 bases and 9 bases, there was a span of 17 bases. The CDR3 sequence is 14 residues long. The CDR3 protein is CASSWKGRGFEQFF. Incomplete CDR3 DNA: TGTGCCAGTAGTTGGAAAGGCCGCGGTTTTGAG.

This clone occurred many times. Coverage ceases 3 residues before the CDR3 finishes, and the germline J gene fills in the end. This chain connects TRBV7-9 to TRBJ2-5; TRBD1 matches at 8 bases. J gave up 1 base and V 5 bases, and 6 bases lay outside the gene matches. The CDR3 covers 15 residues. Germline V gene data show CDR1 as SEHNR and CDR2 as FQNEAQ (reference sequence). Incomplete CDR3 DNA: TGTGCCAGCAGCCCGGGACAGGAGTTCCAAGAGACC. Encoded protein: CASSPGQEFQET. The whole CDR3 sequence is CASSPGQEFQETQYF.

This clone has more than one count but fewer than ten. From the germline J gene comes the end of the CDR3, since the read stops 3 residues before it. The V call is TRBV13, the J call TRBJ2-3; 7 bases align to TRBD1. This CDR3 region has 13 residues. From germline, CDR1 is PRHDT and CDR2 FYEKMQ (reference sequence). The CDR3 sequence: CASAIQGQETQYF. The CDR3 bases that were read are TGTGCCAGCGCAATACAGGGGCAAGAGACG.

This clone was seen repeatedly, ten times or more. Relative to the germline gene, one junction end is altered; a read error may explain this. The read terminates 3 residues before the CDR3 end, so the remaining end is supplied by the germline J gene. The V and J genes are TRBV7-7 and TRBJ2-2; D is perhaps TRBD2 (5 bases). This CDR3 contains 13 residues. Germline V gene sequence: CDR1 SSHAT, CDR2 FNYEAQ (reference sequence). The chain's CDR3 is CASSPQRAGELFF. The CDR3 bases that were read are TGTGCTAGCAGCCCCCAGAGGGCCGGGGAG. The full variable domain, in which reference TRBV7-7 and TRBJ2-2 provide the parts outside the CDR3, is GAGVSQSPRYKVTKRGQDVTLRCDPISSHATLYWYQQALGQGPEFLTYFNYEAQPDKSGLPSDRFSAERPEGSISTLTIQRTEQRDSAMYRCASSPQRAGELFFGEGSRLTVL.

This clone has more than one count but fewer than ten. The CDR3 end is not reached by the read, which stops 3 residues before it; the germline J gene fills it in. This chain uses TRBV7-2 with TRBJ2-3; no definite D call. Germline V CDR1 and CDR2: SGHTA, FQGNSA. The CDR3 has 12 residues. The part of the CDR3 DNA that was read is TGTGCCAGCACCAACATTCAAGAGGCG. This sequence encodes CASTNIQEA. The complete CDR3 protein is CASTNIQEAQYF.